These 5 T cell receptor beta chains were sequenced from one sample in a study of cytomegalovirus exposure and HLA in healthy donors. The study ran its PCR with 60 Vbeta and 13 Jbeta primers. The table came from immunoSEQ multiplex PCR; TCRdb's copy has only in-frame clones and leaves some out. The table shows about 150,000 clones, with about 80% occurring only once. Sample: PBMCs. The receptors derive from a woman aged 25-40 years in good health and CMV-seronegative.

This clone has only one observation. The chain carries TRBV30 and TRBJ2-7; 10 bases fit TRBD2. This CDR3 has 16 amino acids. V lost 0 bases, J lost 6 bases, and 11 bases stayed unmatched. Germline CDR1 reads GTSNPN; CDR2 reads SVGIG (reference sequence). This CDR3 is CAWSVGLAGVRLEQYF. For the CDR3, the DNA is TGTGCCTGGAGTGTAGGGCTAGCGGGGGTGCGGCTCGAGCAGTACTTC.

V usage is TRBV6-1 and J usage is TRBJ1-1; D perhaps matches TRBD1 (5 bases). The CDR3 runs 12 residues. Germline CDR1 is MNHNS and CDR2 is SASEGT. With 6 bases removed from V and 6 bases from J, the gap between germline ends came to 11 bases. Here the CDR3 reads CASRHGRAEAFF. CDR3 bases: TGTGCCAGCAGGCATGGCAGGGCTGAAGCTTTCTTT.

The chain recombines TRBV6-5 with TRBJ2-7, with D unclear. V was cut by 0 bases and J by 4 bases, with 13 bases left in between. The CDR3 totals 15 residues. Germline loops: CDR1 MNHEY, CDR2 SVGAGI. CDR3 region: CASSYSRGESYEQYF. DNA for the CDR3: TGTGCCAGCAGTTACTCCAGAGGTGAAAGTTACGAGCAGTACTTC.

The J gene is TRBJ2-2, the V gene TRBV27, with D tentatively TRBD2 (5 bases). This CDR3 region has 15 residues. The V end lost 6 bases, the J end lost 0 bases, and 11 bases lay between the germline ends. Germline CDR1 and CDR2: MNHEY and SMNVEV (reference sequence). The CDR3 region is CASSRTRPNTGELFF. The CDR3 region has the DNA TGTGCCAGCAGCCGTACTAGACCGAACACCGGGGAGCTGTTTTTT.

V gene TRBV11-2 combines with J gene TRBJ2-5, with D perhaps matching TRBD1 (6 bases). CDR3 length: 15 residues. V was clipped by 5 bases and J by 5 bases, with 18 bases between them. Per the germline V gene, CDR1 is SGHAT and CDR2 is FQNNGV. The CDR3 sequence is CASSNRGSSVETQYF. The CDR3 coding sequence is TGTGCCAGCAGCAATAGGGGGTCCTCGGTGGAGACCCAGTACTTC.